This T cell receptor beta chain stems from a study of cytomegalovirus exposure and HLA in healthy donors. General observations from the study: Cytomegalovirus-associated status was assigned to fewer than 200 TCR beta chains. Usually a TCR sequence was rare, but some public TCRs were found in many donors. Using the classifier, cytomegalovirus status was reportedly diagnosed with high specificity and sensitivity.

V was shortened by 6 bases and J by 2 bases, with 9 bases between the two germline ends. Germline values: CDR1 SGHRS, CDR2 YFSETQ. This CDR3 spans 13 amino acids. The donors were members of the validation cohort, which comprised 120 subjects and was separate from the first cohort of 666 subjects. TCRdb keeps only in-frame clones here, not all; method: immunoSEQ multiplex PCR. The sample lists tens of thousands of clones, 70% to 90% occurring once. Points on this clone: Its target is unknown.

Material: PBMCs. The sequence was obtained from a woman under 30 in good health and CMV-seronegative. The V gene is TRBV5-1, the J gene TRBJ1-3; no reliable D call. The CDR3 coding sequence is TGCGCCAGCAAGCGGGCAGCTGGAAACACCATATATTTT. It specifies CASKRAAGNTIYF.